A selection of T cell receptor beta chains follows, all from one sample in a study of T-cell reconstitution after alpha-beta-depleted transplantation in children. Each CDR3 protein is one row after TCRdb ran MiXCR on the PCR reads. The sample yields about 360,000 distinct CDR3 sequences, less than 15% seen once. Material: PBMCs, obtained from the stem cell graft. The origin of the receptors is a human donor who donated a stem cell graft to a child with Fanconi anemia. Both conserved end residues are part of each CDR3. Each record gives: clone size, V gene, D gene, J gene, CDR3 protein, CDR3 DNA. D genes are given only for firm matches. Clone size, where shown, is once, few, many, or a class for clones that have expanded.

>-|TRBV20-1|TRBD1|TRBJ1-5
CSARALGQGTFSNQPQHF
TGCAGTGCTAGGGCTCTTGGACAGGGAACTTTTAGCAATCAGCCCCAGCATTTT
>-|TRBV6-5|TRBD2|TRBJ2-7
CASSYSHSGAYEQYF
TGTGCCAGCAGTTACTCGCACAGCGGGGCCTACGAGCAGTACTTC
>-|TRBV6-1|TRBD2|TRBJ2-7
CASIKTSGSYEQYF
TGTGCCAGCATAAAGACTAGCGGCTCCTACGAGCAGTACTTC
>many|TRBV24-1|-|TRBJ1-1
CATSAGGSGTEAFF
TGTGCCACCAGTGCTGGGGGCTCGGGCACTGAAGCTTTCTTT
>-|TRBV3-1|TRBD2|TRBJ2-1
CASCYQLPSGPNNEQFF
TGTGCCAGCTGCTACCAGTTACCTAGCGGGCCAAACAATGAGCAGTTCTTC
>-|TRBV6-5|-|TRBJ1-3
CASSYPGRTDTIYF
TGTGCCAGCAGTTACCCCGGCAGGACGGACACCATATATTTT
>many|TRBV4-3|-|TRBJ1-1
CASSQDTGGTEAFF
TGCGCCAGCAGCCAAGATACGGGGGGGACTGAAGCTTTCTTT
>-|TRBV25-1|TRBD1|TRBJ1-6
CASSSGGYNSPLHF
TGTGCCAGCAGTTCAGGGGGTTATAATTCACCCCTCCACTTT
>many|TRBV6-6|-|TRBJ2-2
CASSMTSGELFF
TGTGCCAGCAGTATGACTAGCGGGGAGCTGTTTTTT
>few|TRBV20-1|-|TRBJ2-5
CSLPSRGGETQYF
TGCAGCCTCCCCTCGAGGGGCGGGGAGACCCAGTACTTC
>many|TRBV3-1|-|TRBJ2-3
CASSQEPGVDTQYF
TGTGCCAGCAGCCAAGAGCCAGGGGTGGATACGCAGTATTTT
>-|TRBV28|-|TRBJ1-1
CASTIPGARTEAFF
TGTGCCAGCACCATCCCGGGGGCGCGGACTGAAGCTTTCTTT
>many|TRBV25-1|TRBD1|TRBJ1-1
CASSEAGTGKNTEAFF
TGTGCCAGCAGTGAAGCCGGGACAGGAAAGAACACTGAAGCTTTCTTT
>-|TRBV5-1|TRBD1|TRBJ2-3
CASSLNQGDSTDTQYF
TGCGCCAGCAGCTTGAACCAGGGGGATAGCACAGATACGCAGTATTTT
>-|TRBV5-1|-|TRBJ2-2
CARVPRAGTGELFF
TGCGCCAGGGTCCCCAGGGCGGGCACCGGGGAGCTGTTTTTT
>-|TRBV13|-|TRBJ1-4
CASSFAGSGHEKLFF
TGTGCCAGCAGCTTCGCCGGAAGTGGTCATGAAAAACTGTTTTTT
>few|TRBV12-3/TRBV12-4|TRBD1|TRBJ2-5
CASSPSGGPETQYF
TGTGCCAGCAGTCCTTCAGGGGGCCCAGAGACCCAGTACTTC
>few|TRBV20-1|-|TRBJ2-5
CSAPWSIHETQYF
TGCAGTGCCCCATGGAGTATTCACGAGACCCAGTACTTC
>few|TRBV6-2/TRBV6-3|TRBD1|TRBJ2-5
CASSYFRTGTILWTQETQYF
TGTGCCAGCAGTTACTTTCGGACAGGGACCATACTATGGACTCAAGAGACCCAGTACTTC
>-|TRBV29-1|TRBD1|TRBJ2-1
CSVGQVYNEQFF
TGCAGCGTGGGACAGGTTTACAATGAGCAGTTCTTC
>many|TRBV27|-|TRBJ2-1
CASSLSSGEDHNEQFF
TGTGCCAGCAGTTTATCGTCGGGGGAGGATCACAATGAGCAGTTCTTC
>-|TRBV7-8|TRBD2|TRBJ2-5
CASSFSGGHGTQYF
TGTGCCAGCAGCTTTAGCGGGGGGCACGGGACCCAGTACTTC
>many|TRBV12-3/TRBV12-4|-|TRBJ2-3
CASSFTHHTDTQYF
TGTGCCAGCAGTTTTACCCACCATACAGATACGCAGTATTTT
>-|TRBV21-1|-|TRBJ1-1
CASRAKRRTEAFF
TGTGCCAGCCGGGCCAAACGGCGGACTGAAGCTTTCTTT
>-|TRBV11-2|-|TRBJ1-4
CASSPGQISANEKLFF
TGTGCCAGCAGCCCCGGACAGATTTCGGCTAATGAAAAACTGTTTTTT
>few|TRBV6-1|TRBD1|TRBJ1-1
CASGRTGGTEAFF
TGTGCCAGCGGCAGGACAGGGGGGACTGAAGCTTTCTTT
>-|TRBV30|-|TRBJ1-1
CAWSVRDGIEAFF
TGTGCCTGGAGTGTAAGGGACGGAATAGAAGCTTTCTTT
>-|TRBV9|-|TRBJ1-3
CASSGGRDSGNTIYF
TGTGCCAGCAGCGGCGGACGGGACTCTGGAAACACCATATATTTT
>many|TRBV7-9|-|TRBJ1-2
CASSYGQLEGYTF
TGTGCCAGCAGCTACGGGCAGCTAGAGGGCTACACCTTC
>few|TRBV20-1|-|TRBJ1-5
CSAREGSQPQHF
TGCAGTGCTAGAGAGGGAAGTCAGCCCCAGCATTTT
>-|TRBV20-1|-|TRBJ2-5
CSPSHSSKETQYF
TGCAGTCCAAGCCACTCCTCAAAAGAGACCCAGTACTTC
>many|TRBV4-2|-|TRBJ2-5
CASSRRQLQETQYF
TGTGCCAGCAGCCGTCGACAGCTCCAAGAGACCCAGTACTTC
>few|TRBV12-3/TRBV12-4|TRBD1|TRBJ2-7
CASSPVDRGVTYEQYF
TGTGCCAGCAGTCCGGTAGACAGGGGAGTTACCTACGAGCAGTACTTC
>-|TRBV4-2|-|TRBJ2-2
CASSDGAETGELFF
TGTGCCAGCAGCGACGGGGCGGAGACCGGGGAGCTGTTTTTT
>-|TRBV7-9|-|TRBJ1-6
CASSVGGKNSPLHF
TGTGCCAGCAGTGTAGGGGGTAAGAATTCACCCCTCCACTTT
>-|TRBV5-4|-|TRBJ1-1
CASSLAPGPPTNTEAFF
TGTGCCAGCAGCTTAGCCCCGGGACCCCCAACCAACACTGAAGCTTTCTTT
>many|TRBV2|TRBD2|TRBJ2-3
CASSEIAGFGIGTDTQYF
TGTGCCAGCAGTGAAATAGCGGGGTTTGGGATTGGCACAGATACGCAGTATTTT
>few|TRBV12-3/TRBV12-4|TRBD1|TRBJ1-1
CASTTDRVAFF
TGTGCCAGCACTACGGACAGGGTAGCTTTCTTT
>-|TRBV7-2|-|TRBJ1-2
CASSRRNSVSSNYGYTF
TGTGCCAGCAGCCGCAGAAATTCAGTCTCTTCTAACTATGGCTACACCTTC
>few|TRBV6-5|-|TRBJ2-2
CASSYQLNPNTGELFF
TGTGCCAGCAGTTACCAGCTTAATCCAAACACCGGGGAGCTGTTTTTT